Sequencing of this T cell receptor (beta chain) was carried out in a study of neurological immune-mediated disorders. Whole-study results and caveats: The level of TCR clonal expansion was highest in patients with HTLV-1-associated myelopathy and lowest in multiple sclerosis, where it fell below the level seen in healthy controls.

In germline, CDR1 is SGHRS, CDR2 YFSETQ. The CDR3 has 16 residues. After removal of 3 bases from V and 3 bases from J, the junction contained 7 bases not matched to a gene. The time point is: technical triplicate 1. The starting material, 2 million PBMCs stored at -80 C, gave rise to the unsorted libraries. The cDNA was synthesized by 5'RACE incorporating 10-nucleotide random UMIs. The output of every sequencing run exceeded 170 million TCR-beta sequences, derived from 15-18 subjects. MiXCR, run by TCRdb on the 5' RACE reads, gives a single entry per CDR3 protein. The sample shows roughly 41,000 distinct CDR3 sequences, 8.5% to 14% of them seen only once. This clonotype was seen repeatedly, ten times or more. Its matching antigen is unknown.

V and J are TRBV5-1 and TRBJ2-3; 10 bases are shared with TRBD2. This clonotype originated in a man aged 60 to 75 with HTLV-1-associated myelopathy (HAM/TSP). Sequenced: PBMCs. The CDR3 loop is CASSSLAGAGTDTQYF. The CDR3 bases are TGCGCCAGCAGCTCCCTAGCGGGGGCGGGAACAGATACGCAGTATTTT.